The next 14 T cell receptor beta chains were all read from a single sample in a study of CD8+ T cells in alopecia areata. RNA extraction and reverse transcription yielded cDNA as sequencing template. Sequencing was performed with immunoSEQ multiplex PCR; in TCRdb, only in-frame clones are kept and a portion is missing. The sample lists 170,000 or so clones; about 63% were seen once. The sequences come from CD4+ T cells sorted from blood, collected at week 0. The source of these receptors is a human donor with alopecia areata.

On this clone: Additional DNA sequences in this sample encode the identical CDR3. This CDR3 is CSATYTDTQYF. The CDR3 region has the DNA TGCAGTGCCACGTACACAGATACGCAGTATTTT. The chain links TRBV20-1 to TRBJ2-3; no reliable D call. The V end was cut by 6 bases, the J end by 2 bases, with 6 bases between. Germline CDR1 reads DFQATT; CDR2 reads SNEGSKA (reference sequence). The CDR3 spans 11 residues.

The rearrangement joins TRBV15 to TRBJ2-5, with D unclear. The CDR3 contains 12 residues. Germline loops: CDR1 LNHNV, CDR2 YYDKDF (reference sequence). The germline V and J ends were trimmed by 3 bases and 2 bases, with 4 bases remaining between them. The CDR3 reads CATSRGQETQYF. The CDR3 region has the DNA TGTGCCACCAGCAGGGGACAAGAGACCCAGTACTTC.

The rearrangement joins TRBV30 to TRBJ1-2; D is ambiguous. The CDR3 contains 13 residues. Germline values: CDR1 GTSNPN, CDR2 SVGIG (reference sequence). Trimming took off 3 bases at V and 8 bases at J, with 16 bases between the two ends. The CDR3 sequence is CAWSARRAEGYTF. CDR3 nucleotide sequence: TGTGCCTGGAGCGCTCGGCGGGCCGAAGGCTACACCTTC.

This clone was recorded once. The genes are TRBV25-1 and TRBJ2-7, with 12 nucleotides matching TRBD1. The CDR3 runs to 18 residues. Per the germline V gene, CDR1 is MGHDK and CDR2 is SYGVNS. J lost 2 bases, V lost 8 bases, and 16 bases had no gene match. This CDR3 is CASLSSGTGGDVPYEQYF. The CDR3 DNA sequence: TGTGCCAGCCTGTCCTCCGGGACAGGGGGCGATGTCCCCTACGAGCAGTACTTC.

This chain connects TRBV7-9 to TRBJ1-1; possible D gene TRBD1, 5 bases. Germline CDR1 and CDR2: SEHNR and FQNEAQ (reference sequence). The V end was cut by 2 bases, the J end by 1 base, with 5 bases between. CDR3 length equals 13 residues. The CDR3, as DNA: TGTGCCAGCAGCTTAACAGGGAACACTGAAGCTTTCTTT. It specifies CASSLTGNTEAFF.

The chain links TRBV15 to TRBJ1-3, with D maybe TRBD1 (6 bases). The CDR3 length is 15 residues. The V gene's germline CDR1 is LNHNV and CDR2 YYDKDF (reference sequence). V was cut by 1 base and J by 1 base, with 8 bases left in between. CDR3 DNA: TGTGCCACCAGCAGAGCAACAGGGTCTGGAAACACCATATATTTT. Translation: CATSRATGSGNTIYF.

This chain links TRBV15 with TRBJ1-1; D gene unclear. There are 14 residues in the CDR3. V was pared by 0 bases and J by 3 bases, with 8 bases between. Germline values: CDR1 LNHNV, CDR2 YYDKDF (reference sequence). DNA of the CDR3: TGTGCCACCAGCAGAGATGCGACCGACACTGAAGCTTTCTTT. Its protein is CATSRDATDTEAFF.

The chain employs TRBV15 and TRBJ2-5; D remains ambiguous. The CDR3 length is 14 residues. Trimming removed 3 bases at V and 7 bases at J, with 15 bases between. Germline V CDR1 and CDR2: LNHNV, YYDKDF (reference sequence). The CDR3 coding sequence is TGTGCCACCAGCAGGGATTCCATGGTGGGGACCCAGTACTTC. This translates into CATSRDSMVGTQYF.

This clone was observed a handful of times. This rearrangement joins TRBV6-1 to TRBJ2-1; TRBD2 aligns across 14 bases. The germline V gene has CDR1 MNHNS and CDR2 SASEGT. This CDR3 comprises 15 residues. V lost 5 bases to trimming and J lost 9 bases; unmatched junction nucleotides: 6. CDR3 DNA sequence: TGTGCCAGCAGTACGACTAGCGGGGGGGCCCTTGAGCAGTTCTTC. Amino acids: CASSTTSGGALEQFF.

This clone was observed a handful of times. The rearrangement links TRBV6-1 to TRBJ1-6; the D gene is possibly TRBD1 (6 bases). From germline, CDR1 is MNHNS and CDR2 SASEGT. CDR3 length: 15 residues. V was cut by 3 bases and J by 7 bases, with 13 bases left in between. In DNA, the CDR3 is TGTGCCAGCAGTGACAGGGGATGGACGAATTCACCCCTCCACTTT. Protein sequence: CASSDRGWTNSPLHF.

The rearrangement links TRBV27 to TRBJ1-1, with D possibly matching TRBD1 (6 bases). This CDR3 region has 14 residues. The germline V gene encodes CDR1 MNHEY and CDR2 SMNVEV (reference sequence). V was cut by 7 bases and J by 1 base, with 13 bases left in between. The CDR3 DNA reads as TGTGCCAGCATGTTGGCAGGGGCGAACACTGAAGCTTTCTTT. This gives the protein CASMLAGANTEAFF.

The rearrangement links TRBV25-1 to TRBJ1-4, with D possibly TRBD1 on 5 matching bases. V lost 4 bases and J lost 0, with 18 bases in between. CDR3 length: 18 amino acids. Per the germline V gene, CDR1 is MGHDK and CDR2 is SYGVNS. The CDR3 bases are TGTGCCAGCAGTGCCGAACTGACAGTTCTCGCAACTAATGAAAAACTGTTTTTT. This gives the protein CASSAELTVLATNEKLFF.

The chain recombines TRBV27 with TRBJ1-5; 7 positions match TRBD1. The CDR3 contains 15 residues. The V segment lost 2 bases and the J segment 3 bases; nucleotides outside the gene matches: 4. CDR1 and CDR2 from the germline V gene are MNHEY and SMNVEV (reference sequence). The DNA of the CDR3 is TGTGCCAGCAGTTTAGGCAGGGGGTTCAATCAGCCCCAGCATTTT. Translated: CASSLGRGFNQPQHF.

The chain recombines TRBV29-1 with TRBJ1-1; D gene ambiguous. The CDR3 spans 15 residues. The germline V gene encodes CDR1 SQVTM and CDR2 ANQGSEA. Trimming pared 7 bases from V and 8 bases from J, leaving 26 bases between. The CDR3 region is CSAVTGNNAAQEAFF. The CDR3 DNA reads TGCAGCGCAGTGACCGGGAATAATGCAGCCCAGGAAGCTTTCTTT.